This T cell receptor (beta chain) was observed in a study of T cell repertoires in cytomegalovirus infection. Study information: Both CMV infection and a matching HLA type were indicated by public TCR beta signatures.

Notes on this clonotype: The target antigen is unknown.

Germline lookup yields CDR1 SNHLY and CDR2 FYNNEI. V was shortened by 5 bases and J by 8 bases, with 22 bases between the two germline ends. The CDR3 contains 16 residues. Study-level findings and limits: Across the ex vivo response, the dominant clonotypes were HLA-C-restricted CMV-specific TCR beta clonotypes.

TCRdb ran MiXCR on the reads and lists one entry per CDR3 protein. The sample includes 700,000 to 950,000 distinct CDR3 sequences, around a third seen only once; the top ten take around an eighth. This chain uses TRBV2 with TRBJ2-1, with a tentative D call TRBD2 (5 bases). Sequenced material: cultured CD8+ T cells from PBMCs, taken from culture after CMV antigen stimulation. The TCR was taken from a human donor in good health (CMV status not recorded). Some clones in this sample may be carry-over from other donors' samples. DNA of the CDR3: TGTGCCAGCAGTCAAGTCGGGATAAGGAGAGACGATGAGCAGTTCTTC. Residues: CASSQVGIRRDDEQFF.